A single sample gave rise to the 26 T cell receptor beta chains below, sequenced in a study of blood T cell repertoires in COVID-19. Method: immunoSEQ multiplex PCR; TCRdb's copy keeps in-frame clones and lacks some. The sample consists of about 400,000 clones, less than 90% of them appearing once. Specimen: PBMCs or T cells enriched from blood (not recorded which). The receptors were sampled from a young woman who had recovered from COVID-19.

To note about this clone: Additional DNA sequences in this sample encode the identical CDR3. The chain has TRBV5-1 and TRBJ2-7, with TRBD1 as a possible D gene (5 bases). The CDR3 extends over 14 amino acids. CDR1 and CDR2 (germline): SGHRS, YFSETQ. Trimming took 2 bases from V and 0 from J, leaving 9 bases between them. The CDR3 loop is CASSLQVSSYEQYF. CDR3 bases: TGCGCCAGCAGCTTACAGGTGTCCTCCTACGAGCAGTACTTC.

The chain joins TRBV29-1 to TRBJ1-1; weak D call: TRBD1 (6 bases). The CDR3 has 13 residues. Trimming shortened V by 3 bases and J by 4 bases, and 12 bases separated the two germline ends. Germline V gene data show CDR1 as SQVTM and CDR2 as ANQGSEA. CDR3 coding DNA: TGCAGCGTTGATGCAGGGGTAGGCACTGAAGCTTTCTTT. Residues: CSVDAGVGTEAFF.

This sequence joins TRBV19 and TRBJ1-1, with D perhaps matching TRBD1 (6 bases). Germline CDR1 is LNHDA and CDR2 is SQIVND (reference sequence). Trimming shortened V by 5 bases and J by 4 bases, and 17 bases separated the two germline ends. CDR3 size: 15 residues. The CDR3 DNA is TGTGCCAGTAGTCCTTTACAGGGAGGGAGCACTGAAGCTTTCTTT. Amino acids: CASSPLQGGSTEAFF. Using reference TRBV19 and TRBJ1-1 for the parts outside the CDR3, the full variable domain is DGGITQSPKYLFRKEGQNVTLSCEQNLNHDAMYWYRQDPGQGLRLIYYSQIVNDFQKGDIAEGYSVSREKKESFPLTVTSAQKNPTAFYLCASSPLQGGSTEAFFGQGTRLTVV.

The V call is TRBV7-2, the J call TRBJ2-7, with D possibly TRBD1 on 5 matching bases. CDR1 is SGHTA, CDR2 FQGNSA, per germline. Trimming stripped 5 bases from V and 0 bases from J, with 14 bases between. There are 15 residues in the CDR3. CDR3 sequence reads: CASSEDNYFSYEQYF. The CDR3 bases are TGTGCCAGCAGCGAGGACAATTACTTCTCCTACGAGCAGTACTTC.

The gene calls are TRBV9 and TRBJ1-1; the match to TRBD1 covers 7 bases. This CDR3 has 14 amino acids. V gave up 3 bases and J gave up 4 bases; unmatched junction bases: 6. Germline V CDR1 and CDR2: SGDLS, YYNGEE. The CDR3 nucleotides are TGTGCCAGCAGCGCACCGACAGGGCGCACTGAAGCTTTCTTT. Residues: CASSAPTGRTEAFF.

V and J are TRBV18 and TRBJ2-7, with D perhaps matching TRBD1 (6 bases). Per germline, CDR1 KGHSH and CDR2 LQKENI. The CDR3 loop spans 15 amino acids. The V gene lost 0 bases and the J gene lost 0 bases, with 9 bases spanning the gap. The CDR3 DNA follows: TGTGCCAGCTCACCACCATCAGGGGCCTCCTACGAGCAGTACTTC. Its translation is CASSPPSGASYEQYF.

The count of this clone is one. The CDR3 region has the DNA TGTGCCAGCAGCTGGCGGGCAGGGACAGGGAGTGAGCAGTTCTTC. This codes for CASSWRAGTGSEQFF. The V gene is TRBV11-3, the J gene TRBJ2-1; 9 nucleotides align to TRBD1. The CDR3 loop spans 15 amino acids. The germline gives CDR1 SGHNT, CDR2 YENEEA. J lost 9 bases, V lost 4 bases, and 10 bases had no gene match. Variable domain in full (rest from reference TRBV11-3 and TRBJ2-1): EAGVVQSPRYKIIEKKQPVAFWCNPISGHNTLYWYLQNLGQGPELLIRYENEEAVDDSQLPKDRFSAERLKGVDSTLKIQPAELGDSAVYLCASSWRAGTGSEQFFGPGTRLTVL.

This chain connects TRBV7-9 to TRBJ1-1; 9 positions match TRBD1. J gave up 4 bases and V 5 bases, and 11 bases lay outside the gene matches. CDR1 and CDR2 from the germline V gene are SEHNR and FQNEAQ (reference sequence). The CDR3 length is 16 residues. CDR3 sequence: CASSHIQGARSTEAFF. CDR3 bases: TGTGCCAGCAGCCATATACAGGGGGCGAGGAGCACTGAAGCTTTCTTT.

The rearrangement links TRBV6-1 to TRBJ2-3, with 7 bases matching TRBD1. The CDR3 is made up of 15 amino acids. Looked up from germline, CDR1 is MNHNS and CDR2 is SASEGT. J gave up 4 bases and V 1 base, and 5 bases lay outside the gene matches. The CDR3 protein is CASSEVTGRADTQYF. The CDR3, as DNA: TGTGCCAGCAGTGAAGTGACAGGGCGGGCAGATACGCAGTATTTT.

The chain carries TRBV30 and TRBJ1-2; D is ambiguous. Germline values: CDR1 GTSNPN, CDR2 SVGIG (reference sequence). The V end was cut by 3 bases, the J end by 7 bases, with 9 bases between. The CDR3 runs to 11 residues. CDR3 coding DNA: TGTGCCTGGAGCAGACTTTCTGGCTACACCTTC. It specifies CAWSRLSGYTF.

This clone turned up a few times. The chain has TRBV5-5 and TRBJ1-5; D might be TRBD1 (6 bases). V was pared by 2 bases and J by 5 bases, with 11 bases between. The CDR3 covers 14 residues. Per germline, CDR1 SGHKS and CDR2 YYEKEE (reference sequence). CDR3: CASSFSGVDQPQHF. CDR3 coding DNA: TGTGCCAGCAGCTTTTCAGGGGTCGATCAGCCCCAGCATTTT.

Note on this clone: The sample contains more than one DNA sequence encoding this CDR3. The chain is built from TRBV5-1 and TRBJ1-2, with TRBD1 as a possible D gene (5 bases). V dropped 4 bases and J dropped 2 bases, with 15 bases sitting between them. Germline V CDR1 and CDR2: SGHRS, YFSETQ. The CDR3 sequence is 15 residues long. CDR3 DNA: TGCGCCAGCAGCCCACTAACCGGGGGGAACTATGGCTACACCTTC. It is translated as CASSPLTGGNYGYTF.

The CDR3 is CASRTGQNTEAFF. The DNA of the CDR3 is TGCGCCAGCAGAACAGGACAGAACACTGAAGCTTTCTTT. The chain has TRBV10-1 and TRBJ1-1; D might be TRBD1 (5 bases). V gave up 6 bases and J gave up 1 base, with 9 bases separating them. The CDR3 is 13 residues long. Germline CDR1 WNHNN, CDR2 SYGVQD (reference sequence).

This chain uses TRBV13 with TRBJ1-5; D is uncertain. Deletions cut 0 bases from V and 6 bases from J, with 9 bases between. This CDR3 region has 14 residues. Germline CDR1 reads PRHDT; CDR2 reads FYEKMQ (reference sequence). CDR3 sequence reads: CASSLGVAGQPQHF. DNA of the CDR3: TGTGCCAGCAGCTTAGGGGTAGCCGGTCAGCCCCAGCATTTT.

The sample holds one count of this clone. The V and J genes are TRBV27 and TRBJ2-3; 7 nucleotides match TRBD1. Germline lookup yields CDR1 MNHEY and CDR2 SMNVEV (reference sequence). Trimming cost V 6 bases and J 2 bases; bases outside gene matches: 8. CDR3 size: 15 residues. Here the CDR3 reads CASSPRGQSTDTQYF. The DNA for the CDR3 is TGTGCCAGCAGCCCTAGGGGACAGTCCACAGATACGCAGTATTTT.

This sequence joins TRBV11-2 and TRBJ1-2; D call uncertain. CDR3 length equals 14 residues. Germline V gene data show CDR1 as SGHAT and CDR2 as FQNNGV. Trimming removed 6 bases at V and 8 bases at J, with 19 bases between. The CDR3 DNA follows: TGTGCCAGCAGAAGAACCGGAGGGCTTAGCGGCTACACCTTC. It translates to CASRRTGGLSGYTF.

A word on this clone: Other DNA sequences in the same sample also yield this CDR3. The genes are TRBV6-5 and TRBJ2-7, with TRBD1 matching over 8 bases. Looked up from germline, CDR1 is MNHEY and CDR2 is SVGAGI. V was pared by 4 bases and J by 2 bases, with 4 bases of the junction left unmatched. CDR3 size: 14 residues. The chain's CDR3 is CASSSDRGTYEQYF. The DNA for the CDR3 is TGTGCCAGCAGTTCCGACAGGGGAACCTACGAGCAGTACTTC.

This chain joins TRBV4-1 and TRBJ2-7, with 11 positions matching TRBD2. V was pared by 1 base and J by 4 bases, with 6 bases of the junction left unmatched. The CDR3 consists of 16 residues. Per the germline V gene, CDR1 is MGHRA and CDR2 is YSYEKL. CDR3 DNA: TGCGCCAGCAGCCAAGTTAGCGGGGGGGCCGAGTACGAGCAGTACTTC. Translation gives CASSQVSGGAEYEQYF.

This rearrangement joins TRBV3-1 (or the pseudogene TRBV3-2) to TRBJ2-1; 10 bases line up with TRBD2. This CDR3 contains 15 residues. Germline V gene data show CDR1 as LGHDT and CDR2 as YNNKEL (reference sequence). J lost 3 bases, V lost 4 bases, and 3 bases had no gene match. CDR3 DNA sequence: TGTGCCAGCAGCCGGACTAGCGGCGACTACAATGAGCAGTTCTTC. Its protein product is CASSRTSGDYNEQFF.

This clone was picked up a small number of times. V gene TRBV9 combines with J gene TRBJ1-2; D is undetermined. The CDR3 consists of 14 residues. Germline values: CDR1 SGDLS, CDR2 YYNGEE. Deletions cut 0 bases from V and 8 bases from J, with 14 bases between. The chain's CDR3 is CASSVDVAGRGYTF. CDR3 bases: TGTGCCAGCAGCGTAGATGTTGCCGGGAGGGGCTACACCTTC. Full variable domain (outside the CDR3, taken from reference TRBV9 and TRBJ1-2): DSGVTQTPKHLITATGQRVTLRCSPRSGDLSVYWYQQSLDQGLQFLIQYYNGEERAKGNILERFSAQQFPDLHSELNLSSLELGDSALYFCASSVDVAGRGYTFGSGTRLTVV.

This sequence joins TRBV7-9 and TRBJ1-5, with D unresolved. CDR3 size: 15 residues. Germline CDR1 reads SEHNR; CDR2 reads FQNEAQ (reference sequence). Trimming stripped 6 bases from V and 3 bases from J, with 15 bases between. This chain's CDR3 is CASSSDSRPNQPQHF. The CDR3 nucleotides are TGTGCCAGCAGTTCGGACTCCCGCCCCAATCAGCCCCAGCATTTT.

CDR3 region: CASRQTANYNSPLHF. The CDR3 nucleotides are TGTGCCAGTAGGCAGACAGCCAACTATAATTCACCCCTCCACTTT. V gene TRBV19 combines with J gene TRBJ1-6; perhaps TRBD1 as D (5 bases). The CDR3 sequence is 15 residues long. Trimming stripped 6 bases from V and 3 bases from J, with 12 bases between. CDR1 is LNHDA, CDR2 SQIVND, per germline (reference sequence).

This clone was detected only once. The V call is TRBV19, the J call TRBJ2-3; D call uncertain. With 3 bases removed from V and 0 bases from J, the gap between germline ends came to 10 bases. The CDR3 has 15 amino acids. The germline CDR1 and CDR2 sequences are LNHDA and SQIVND (reference sequence). The CDR3 region is CASSMTRSSTDTQYF. CDR3 nucleotides: TGTGCCAGTAGTATGACGAGGAGTAGCACAGATACGCAGTATTTT.

This chain's CDR3 is CASSPYAGGANTGELFF. The CDR3 DNA is TGTGCCAGCAGTCCCTACGCGGGCGGGGCGAACACCGGGGAGCTGTTTTTT. The chain uses TRBV28 and TRBJ2-2; tentative D call: TRBD2 (6 bases). CDR1 is MDHEN, CDR2 SYDVKM, per germline. The germline V and J ends were trimmed by 5 bases and 0 bases, with 16 bases remaining between them. This CDR3 is built from 17 residues.

The chain is built from TRBV6-5 and TRBJ1-2; weak D call: TRBD1 (5 bases). Looked up from germline, CDR1 is MNHEY and CDR2 is SVGAGI. Trimming took 7 bases from V and 8 from J, leaving 17 bases between them. The CDR3 covers 13 residues. CDR3 in amino acids: CASTPAQGSGYTF. Here the CDR3 DNA reads TGTGCCAGCACCCCCGCCCAGGGTAGCGGCTACACCTTC.

This clone was found a few times. The CDR3 here is CASSLRGSYGYTF. The DNA for the CDR3 is TGTGCCAGCAGTTTACGGGGGTCCTATGGCTACACCTTC. This chain uses TRBV12-3 or TRBV12-4 with TRBJ1-2, with TRBD1 as a possible D gene (5 bases). V lost 2 bases, J lost 4 bases, and 8 bases lay in between. This CDR3 contains 13 residues.